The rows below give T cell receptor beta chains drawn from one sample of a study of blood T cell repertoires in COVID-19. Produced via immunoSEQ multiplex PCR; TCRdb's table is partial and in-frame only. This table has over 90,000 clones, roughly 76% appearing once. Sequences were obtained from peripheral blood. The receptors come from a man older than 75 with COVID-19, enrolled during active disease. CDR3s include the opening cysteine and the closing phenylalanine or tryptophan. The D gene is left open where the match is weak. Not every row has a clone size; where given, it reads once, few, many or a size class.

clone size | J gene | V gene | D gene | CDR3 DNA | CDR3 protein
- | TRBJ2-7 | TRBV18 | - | TGTGCCAGCTCACCAGTACACAACGAGCAGTACTTC | CASSPVHNEQYF
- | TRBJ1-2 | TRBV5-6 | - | TGTGCCAGCAGCTTGGCTCGTCAGGTCACTTATGGCTACACCTTC | CASSLARQVTYGYTF
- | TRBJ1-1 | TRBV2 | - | TGTGCCAGCATGAAGGGGGAGAACACTGAAGCTTTCTTT | CASMKGENTEAFF
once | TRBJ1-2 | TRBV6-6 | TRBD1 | TGTGCCAGCAGCCGATCCGGGACAGGGTCTGGGTATGGCTACACCTTC | CASSRSGTGSGYGYTF
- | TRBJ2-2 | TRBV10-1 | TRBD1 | TGCGCCAGCAGTGAGATGGGACAGGGTTCCGGGGAGCTGTTTTTT | CASSEMGQGSGELFF
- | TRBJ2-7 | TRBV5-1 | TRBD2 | TGCGCCAGCAGCTCTGGACTAGTTGATTTCCACGAGCAGTACTTC | CASSSGLVDFHEQYF
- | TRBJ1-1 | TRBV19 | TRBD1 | TGTGCCAGTAGTCTCAACAAACCGGGACAGGGGGCTCACAACACTGAAGCTTTCTTT | CASSLNKPGQGAHNTEAFF
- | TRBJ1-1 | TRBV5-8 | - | TGTGCCAGCAGCTTGGCCCCGCTCATGAGCACTGAAGCTTTCTTT | CASSLAPLMSTEAFF
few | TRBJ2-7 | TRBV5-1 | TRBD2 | TGCGCCAGCAGCCTGGGGACAGCGGGACTAGCGGGAGAGGAGCAGTACTTC | CASSLGTAGLAGEEQYF
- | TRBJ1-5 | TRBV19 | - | TGTGCCAGTAGCCCCTTGGGAGGCTCCAATCAGCCCCAGCATTTT | CASSPLGGSNQPQHF
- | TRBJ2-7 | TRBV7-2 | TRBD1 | TGTGCCAGCAGCTTAAGGAGGACAGGGGGCTCCTACGAGCAGTACTTC | CASSLRRTGGSYEQYF
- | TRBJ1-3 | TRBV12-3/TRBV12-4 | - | TGTGCCAGCAGTTTCCGGGTAGCTAACACCATATATTTT | CASSFRVANTIYF
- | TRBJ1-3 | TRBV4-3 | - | TGCGCCAGCAGCCAAGAGCGGGTCTCTGGAAACACCATATATTTT | CASSQERVSGNTIYF
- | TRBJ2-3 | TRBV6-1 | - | TGTGCCAGCAGTGAAGTAGGGGGAGGGGGAGATACGCAGTATTTT | CASSEVGGGGDTQYF
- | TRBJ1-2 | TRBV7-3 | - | TGTGCCAGCAGCTCGTCCGGGGGAGTCTATGGCTACACCTTC | CASSSSGGVYGYTF
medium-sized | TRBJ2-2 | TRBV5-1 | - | TGCGCCAGCAGCGGAGGAGTAGACCGCACCGGGGAGCTGTTTTTT | CASSGGVDRTGELFF
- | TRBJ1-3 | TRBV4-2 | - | TGTGCCAGCAGCCAATCAACCAGGTCGGGAAACACCATATATTTT | CASSQSTRSGNTIYF
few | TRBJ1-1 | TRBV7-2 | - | TGTGCCAGCAGCTTGCGGCTTTGGGTCACTGAAGCTTTCTTT | CASSLRLWVTEAFF
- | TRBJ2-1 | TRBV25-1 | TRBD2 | TGTGCCAGCAGTGAATTTTCCGGACTAGGGGACAATGAGCAGTTCTTC | CASSEFSGLGDNEQFF
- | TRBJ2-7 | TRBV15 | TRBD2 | TGTGCCACCAGCAGAGATATCGGGGGGGAGCAGTACTTC | CATSRDIGGEQYF
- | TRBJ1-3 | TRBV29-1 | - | TGCAGCGTCGCGGAGTGGGGCAAGGCTGGAAACACCATATATTTT | CSVAEWGKAGNTIYF
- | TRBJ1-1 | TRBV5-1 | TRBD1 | TGCGCCAGCAGCGTACGGACAGGGGGATTGAACACTGAAGCTTTCTTT | CASSVRTGGLNTEAFF
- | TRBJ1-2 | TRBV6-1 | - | TGTGCCAGCAGTGAAGCGCTCCAGGCTAACTATGGCTACACCTTC | CASSEALQANYGYTF
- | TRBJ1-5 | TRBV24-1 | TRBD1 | TGTGCCACCAGTGATTCCCGGACAGGGATCCCCTGGCCCCAGCATTTT | CATSDSRTGIPWPQHF
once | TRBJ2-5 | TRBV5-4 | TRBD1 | TGTGCCAGCAGCTTGCAGGGGGCATCTGGAGAGACCCAGTACTTC | CASSLQGASGETQYF
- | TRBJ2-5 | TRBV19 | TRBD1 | TGTGCCACCAGTAAGGGGGGACAGGGCATAGAGACCCAGTACTTC | CATSKGGQGIETQYF
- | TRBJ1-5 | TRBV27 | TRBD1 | TGTGCCAGCAGTTCTGTTGACAGGGGGTTTAATCAGCCCCAGCATTTT | CASSSVDRGFNQPQHF
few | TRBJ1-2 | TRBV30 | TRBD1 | TGTGCCTGGACCCACGGACAGGGCGATGGCTACACCTTC | CAWTHGQGDGYTF
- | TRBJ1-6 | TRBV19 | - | TGTGCCAGTAGTGAAGTCAGTAATTCACCCCTCCACTTT | CASSEVSNSPLHF
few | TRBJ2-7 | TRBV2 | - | TGTGCCAGCAGGGGGGCAGCCTACGAGCAGTACTTC | CASRGAAYEQYF
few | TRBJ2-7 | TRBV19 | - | TGTGCCAGTAGTGAGCAGGTGGCCTACGAGCAGTACTTC | CASSEQVAYEQYF
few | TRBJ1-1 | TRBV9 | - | TGTGCCAGCAGCGTAGATCTAAGTACTGAAGCTTTCTTT | CASSVDLSTEAFF
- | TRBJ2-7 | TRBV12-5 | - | TGTGCTAGTGGTTTGGGACAGACCAGCTACGAGCAGTACTTC | CASGLGQTSYEQYF
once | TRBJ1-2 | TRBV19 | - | TGTGCCAGTACTGCGGCGGCCTACTATGGCTACACCTTC | CASTAAAYYGYTF
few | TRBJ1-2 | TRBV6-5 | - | TGTGCCAGCAGTCCCGGGGGTCCGAGCTACACCTTC | CASSPGGPSYTF
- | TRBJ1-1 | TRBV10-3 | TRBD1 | TGTGCCATCAGTGAGAGGACAGGGTTGGGCACTGAAGCTTTCTTT | CAISERTGLGTEAFF
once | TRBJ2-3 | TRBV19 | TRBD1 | TGTGCCAGTAGTATGACAGGGGCCGCGATAACTTCTAGCACAGATACGCAGTATTTT | CASSMTGAAITSSTDTQYF
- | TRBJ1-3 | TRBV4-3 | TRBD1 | TGCGCCAGCAGCCAACCGACAGGGACCGGAAACACCATATATTTT | CASSQPTGTGNTIYF